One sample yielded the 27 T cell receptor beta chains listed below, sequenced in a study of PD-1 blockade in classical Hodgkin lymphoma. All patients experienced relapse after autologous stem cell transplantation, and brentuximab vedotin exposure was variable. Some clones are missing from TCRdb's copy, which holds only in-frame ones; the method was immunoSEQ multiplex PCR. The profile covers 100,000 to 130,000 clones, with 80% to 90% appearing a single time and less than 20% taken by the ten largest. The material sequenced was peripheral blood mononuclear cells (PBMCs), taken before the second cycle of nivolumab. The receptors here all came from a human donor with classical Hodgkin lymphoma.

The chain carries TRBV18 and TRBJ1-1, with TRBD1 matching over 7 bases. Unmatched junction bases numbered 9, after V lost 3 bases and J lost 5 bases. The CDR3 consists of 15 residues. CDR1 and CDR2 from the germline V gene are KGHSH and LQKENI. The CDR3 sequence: CASSPYNRGLTEAFF. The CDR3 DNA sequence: TGTGCCAGCTCACCCTATAACAGGGGTTTGACTGAAGCTTTCTTT.

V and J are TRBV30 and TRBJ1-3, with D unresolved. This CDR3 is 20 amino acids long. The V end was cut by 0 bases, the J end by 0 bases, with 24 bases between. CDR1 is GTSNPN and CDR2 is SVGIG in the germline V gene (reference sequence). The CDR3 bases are TGTGCCTGGAGTGTACGGGTATGGTTGCGAAGCACTTTCTCTGGAAACACCATATATTTT. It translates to CAWSVRVWLRSTFSGNTIYF.

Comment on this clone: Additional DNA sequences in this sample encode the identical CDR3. CDR3 in amino acids: CSARVNTEAFF. In nucleotides, the CDR3 is TGCAGTGCTCGAGTGAACACTGAAGCTTTCTTT. This chain links TRBV20-1 with TRBJ1-1; D is uncertain. Trimming pared 5 bases from V and 0 bases from J, leaving 4 bases between. Germline CDR1 is DFQATT and CDR2 is SNEGSKA (reference sequence). This CDR3 is built from 11 residues.

CDR3 nucleotides: TGTGCCAGCACGACTAGGACCCACAATGAGCAGTTCTTC. It codes for CASTTRTHNEQFF. The chain joins TRBV4-2 to TRBJ2-1; D possibly corresponds to TRBD2 (6 bases). Per the germline V gene, CDR1 is LGHNA and CDR2 is YNFKEQ. The CDR3 length is 13 residues. Trimming left V 7 bases short and J 5 bases short, with 12 bases between.

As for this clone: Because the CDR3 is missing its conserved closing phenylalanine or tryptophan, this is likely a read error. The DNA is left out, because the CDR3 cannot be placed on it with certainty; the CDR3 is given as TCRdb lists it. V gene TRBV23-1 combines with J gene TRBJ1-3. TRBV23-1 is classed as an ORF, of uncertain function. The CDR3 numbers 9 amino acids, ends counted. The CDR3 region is CASSPRGQL.

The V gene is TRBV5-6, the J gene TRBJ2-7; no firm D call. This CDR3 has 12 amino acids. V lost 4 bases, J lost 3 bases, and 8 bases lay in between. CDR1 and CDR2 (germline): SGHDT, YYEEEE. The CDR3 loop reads CASSRVDYEQYF. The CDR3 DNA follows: TGTGCCAGCAGCCGGGTCGACTACGAGCAGTACTTC.

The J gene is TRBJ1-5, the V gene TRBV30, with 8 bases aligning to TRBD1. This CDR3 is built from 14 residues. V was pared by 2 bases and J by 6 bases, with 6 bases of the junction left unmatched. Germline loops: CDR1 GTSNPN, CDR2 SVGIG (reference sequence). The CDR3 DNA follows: TGTGCCTGGAGTACTGGACAGGGTCGTCAGCCCCAGCATTTT. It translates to CAWSTGQGRQPQHF.

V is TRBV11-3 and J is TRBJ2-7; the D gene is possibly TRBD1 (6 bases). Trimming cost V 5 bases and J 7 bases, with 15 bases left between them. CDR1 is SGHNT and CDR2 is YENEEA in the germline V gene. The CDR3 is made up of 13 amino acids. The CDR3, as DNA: TGTGCCAGCAGCCTCCTTCCAGGGGTTGAGCAGTACTTC. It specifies CASSLLPGVEQYF.

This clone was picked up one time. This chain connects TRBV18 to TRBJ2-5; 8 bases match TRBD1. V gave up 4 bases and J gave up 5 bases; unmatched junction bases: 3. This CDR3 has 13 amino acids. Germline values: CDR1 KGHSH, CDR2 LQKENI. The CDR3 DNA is TGTGCCAGCTCACGGGACAGGCTGGAGACCCAGTACTTC. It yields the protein CASSRDRLETQYF.

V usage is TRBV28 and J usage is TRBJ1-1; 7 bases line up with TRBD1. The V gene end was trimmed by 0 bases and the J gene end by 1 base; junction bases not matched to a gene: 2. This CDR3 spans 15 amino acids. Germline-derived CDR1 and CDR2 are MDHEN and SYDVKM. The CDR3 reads CASSLWAGGNTEAFF. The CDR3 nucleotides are TGTGCCAGCAGTTTATGGGCAGGGGGGAACACTGAAGCTTTCTTT.

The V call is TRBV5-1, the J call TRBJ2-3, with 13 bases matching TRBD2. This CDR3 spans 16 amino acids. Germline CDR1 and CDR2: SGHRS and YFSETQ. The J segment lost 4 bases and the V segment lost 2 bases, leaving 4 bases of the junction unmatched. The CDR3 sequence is CASSFRLAGGPDTQYF. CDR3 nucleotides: TGCGCCAGCAGCTTCCGACTAGCGGGAGGCCCAGATACGCAGTATTTT.

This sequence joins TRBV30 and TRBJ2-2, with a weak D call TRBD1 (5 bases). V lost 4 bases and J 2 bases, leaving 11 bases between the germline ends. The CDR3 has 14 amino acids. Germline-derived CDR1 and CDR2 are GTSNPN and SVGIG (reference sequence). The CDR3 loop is CAWTLQVNTGELFF. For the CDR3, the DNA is TGTGCCTGGACGCTACAGGTTAACACCGGGGAGCTGTTTTTT.

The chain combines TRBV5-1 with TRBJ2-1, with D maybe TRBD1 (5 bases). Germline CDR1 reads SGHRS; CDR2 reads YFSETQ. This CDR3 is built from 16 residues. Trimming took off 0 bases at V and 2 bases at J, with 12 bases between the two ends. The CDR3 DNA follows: TGCGCCAGCAGCTTGGCCGCCAGGGCGGCCTACAATGAGCAGTTCTTC. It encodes CASSLAARAAYNEQFF. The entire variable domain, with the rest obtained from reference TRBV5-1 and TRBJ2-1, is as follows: KAGVTQTPRYLIKTRGQQVTLSCSPISGHRSVSWYQQTPGQGLQFLFEYFSETQRNKGNFPGRFSGRQFSNSRSEMNVSTLELGDSALYLCASSLAARAAYNEQFFGPGTRLTVL.

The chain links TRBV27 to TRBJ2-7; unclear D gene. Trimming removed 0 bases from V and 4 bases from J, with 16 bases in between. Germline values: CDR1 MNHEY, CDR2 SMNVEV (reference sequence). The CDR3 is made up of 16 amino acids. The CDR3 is CASSLSRGSIGYEQYF. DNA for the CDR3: TGTGCCAGCAGTTTATCGAGAGGTTCCATCGGATACGAGCAGTACTTC.

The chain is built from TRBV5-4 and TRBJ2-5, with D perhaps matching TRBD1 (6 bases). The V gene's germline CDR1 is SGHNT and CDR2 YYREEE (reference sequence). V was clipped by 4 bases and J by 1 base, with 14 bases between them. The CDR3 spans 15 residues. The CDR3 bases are TGTGCCAGCAGCGTCCCCGACAGGCTCCAAGAGACCCAGTACTTC. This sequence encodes CASSVPDRLQETQYF.

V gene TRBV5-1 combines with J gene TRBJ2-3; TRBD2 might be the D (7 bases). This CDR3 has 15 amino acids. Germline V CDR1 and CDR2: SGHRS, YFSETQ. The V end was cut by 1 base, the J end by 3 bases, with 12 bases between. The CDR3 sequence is CASSLMRGGTDTQYF. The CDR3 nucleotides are TGCGCCAGCAGCTTGATGAGGGGGGGTACAGATACGCAGTATTTT.

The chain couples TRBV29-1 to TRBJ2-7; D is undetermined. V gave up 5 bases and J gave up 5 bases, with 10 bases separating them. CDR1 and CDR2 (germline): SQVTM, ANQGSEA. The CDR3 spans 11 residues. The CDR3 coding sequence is TGCAGCGTTATGGTATTCAACGAGCAGTACTTC. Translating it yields CSVMVFNEQYF.

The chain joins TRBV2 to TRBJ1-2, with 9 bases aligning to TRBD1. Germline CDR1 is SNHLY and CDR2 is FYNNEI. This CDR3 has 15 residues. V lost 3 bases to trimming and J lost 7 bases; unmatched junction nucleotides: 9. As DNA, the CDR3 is TGTGCCAGCAGTGAGGGACAGGGAGGAATAAGTGGCTACACCTTC. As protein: CASSEGQGGISGYTF.

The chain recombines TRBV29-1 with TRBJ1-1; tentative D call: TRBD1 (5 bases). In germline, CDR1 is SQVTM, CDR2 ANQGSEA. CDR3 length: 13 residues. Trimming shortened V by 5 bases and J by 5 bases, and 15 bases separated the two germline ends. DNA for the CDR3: TGCAGCGTTCGCATGGGGGGAAGGACTGAAGCTTTCTTT. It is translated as CSVRMGGRTEAFF.

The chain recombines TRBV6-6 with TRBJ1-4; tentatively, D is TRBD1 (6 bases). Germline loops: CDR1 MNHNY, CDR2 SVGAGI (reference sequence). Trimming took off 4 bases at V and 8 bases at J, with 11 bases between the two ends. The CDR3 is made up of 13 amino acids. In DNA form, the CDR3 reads TGTGCCAGCAGTTGGGCCACAGGGGAAAAACTGTTTTTT. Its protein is CASSWATGEKLFF.

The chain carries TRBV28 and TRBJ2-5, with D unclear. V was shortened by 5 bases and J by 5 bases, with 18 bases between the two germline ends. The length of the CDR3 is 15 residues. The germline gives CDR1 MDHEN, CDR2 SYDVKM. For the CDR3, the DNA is TGTGCCAGCAGTCCGGGTCTAGGCGGAAAGGAGACCCAGTACTTC. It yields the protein CASSPGLGGKETQYF.

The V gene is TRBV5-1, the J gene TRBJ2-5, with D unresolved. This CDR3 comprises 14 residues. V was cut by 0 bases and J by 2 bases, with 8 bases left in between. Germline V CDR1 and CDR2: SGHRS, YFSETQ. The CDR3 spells CASSLETIQETQYF. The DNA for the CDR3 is TGCGCCAGCAGCTTGGAGACAATTCAAGAGACCCAGTACTTC.

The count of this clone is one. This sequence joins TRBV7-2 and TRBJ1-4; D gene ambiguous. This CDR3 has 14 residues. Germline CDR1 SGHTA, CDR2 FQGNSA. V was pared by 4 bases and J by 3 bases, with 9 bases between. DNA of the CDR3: TGTGCCAGCAGCTCGGGCAGTTCTAATGAAAAACTGTTTTTT. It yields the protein CASSSGSSNEKLFF. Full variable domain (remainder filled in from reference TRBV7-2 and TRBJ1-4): GAGVSQSPSNKVTEKGKDVELRCDPISGHTALYWYRQSLGQGLEFLIYFQGNSAPDKSGLPSDRFSAERTGGSVSTLTIQRTQQEDSAVYLCASSSGSSNEKLFFGSGTQLSVL.

The CDR3 loop reads CASTSPFGTGATSGETQYF. CDR3 sequence (DNA): TGTGCCAGCACCTCCCCTTTTGGGACAGGGGCGACCTCAGGGGAGACCCAGTACTTC. V and J are TRBV2 and TRBJ2-5, with 10 bases aligning to TRBD1. This CDR3 has 19 residues. Germline assignment: CDR1 SNHLY and CDR2 FYNNEI. Trimming removed 7 bases from V and 5 bases from J; junction bases left unmatched: 22. Combining the CDR3 with reference TRBV2 and TRBJ2-5 gives the whole variable domain EPEVTQTPSHQVTQMGQEVILRCVPISNHLYFYWYRQILGQKVEFLVSFYNNEISEKSEIFDDQFSVERPDGSNFTLKIRSTKLEDSAMYFCASTSPFGTGATSGETQYFGPGTRLLVL.

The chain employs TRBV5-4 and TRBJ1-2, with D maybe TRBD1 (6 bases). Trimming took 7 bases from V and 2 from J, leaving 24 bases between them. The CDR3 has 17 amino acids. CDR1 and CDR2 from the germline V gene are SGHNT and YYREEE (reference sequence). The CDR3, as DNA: TGTGCCAGCGCACTGGGGGGCGGGGCTGATGGAAACTATGGCTACACCTTC. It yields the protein CASALGGGADGNYGYTF.

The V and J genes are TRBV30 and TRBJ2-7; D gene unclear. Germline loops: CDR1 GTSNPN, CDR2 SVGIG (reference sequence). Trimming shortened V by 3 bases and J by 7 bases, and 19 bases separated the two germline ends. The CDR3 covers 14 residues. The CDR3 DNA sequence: TGTGCCTGGAGGTACAGCGACCTTGTGGGGGAGCAGTACTTC. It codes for CAWRYSDLVGEQYF. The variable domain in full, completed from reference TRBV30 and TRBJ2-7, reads SQTIHQWPATLVQPVGSPLSLECTVEGTSNPNLYWYRQAAGRGLQLLFYSVGIGQISSEVPQNLSASRPQDRQFILSSKKLLLSDSGFYLCAWRYSDLVGEQYFGPGTRLTVT.

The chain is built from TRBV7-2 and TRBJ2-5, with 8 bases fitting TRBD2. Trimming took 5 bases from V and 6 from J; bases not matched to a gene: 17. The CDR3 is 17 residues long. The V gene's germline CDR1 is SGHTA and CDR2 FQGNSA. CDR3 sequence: CASSHWGSGRVPKTQYF. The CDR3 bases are TGTGCCAGCAGCCACTGGGGGAGCGGGAGAGTTCCAAAGACCCAGTACTTC. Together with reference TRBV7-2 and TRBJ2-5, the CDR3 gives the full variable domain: GAGVSQSPSNKVTEKGKDVELRCDPISGHTALYWYRQSLGQGLEFLIYFQGNSAPDKSGLPSDRFSAERTGGSVSTLTIQRTQQEDSAVYLCASSHWGSGRVPKTQYFGPGTRLLVL.